One sample yielded the 16 T cell receptor beta chains listed below, sequenced in a study of T cells in Graves' hyperthyroidism and ophthalmopathy. RNA transcripts yielded amplified TCR beta CDR3 regions. First-round RT-PCR targeting the TCR CDR3 was performed with the HTBI primer set. TCRdb fed the multiplex PCR reads into MiXCR, producing one record per CDR3 protein. The sample consists of a few hundred thousand distinct CDR3 sequences, about half of them appearing once. The sequencing sample was made of peripheral blood or thyroid tissue (not recorded which). The receptors stem from a woman younger than 35 with Graves' hyperthyroidism.

The chain combines TRBV7-8 with TRBJ1-4; the match to TRBD1 covers 8 bases. The CDR3 has 15 amino acids. V shed 3 bases, J shed 4 bases, and the junction held 4 bases outside the gene matches. Germline CDR1 reads SGHVS; CDR2 reads FQNEAQ. This chain's CDR3 is CASSLTGAVNEKLFF. Here the CDR3 DNA reads TGTGCCAGCAGCTTGACAGGGGCCGTTAATGAAAAACTGTTTTTT.

The V gene is TRBV9, the J gene TRBJ2-2; TRBD1 might be the D (6 bases). V lost 4 bases and J 6 bases, leaving 13 bases between the germline ends. Per the germline V gene, CDR1 is SGDLS and CDR2 is YYNGEE. CDR3 length: 14 residues. The CDR3 DNA reads TGTGCCAGCAGCCAGGGGACGTTTTCCGGGGAGCTGTTTTTT. It codes for CASSQGTFSGELFF. Full variable domain (missing parts from reference TRBV9 and TRBJ2-2): DSGVTQTPKHLITATGQRVTLRCSPRSGDLSVYWYQQSLDQGLQFLIQYYNGEERAKGNILERFSAQQFPDLHSELNLSSLELGDSALYFCASSQGTFSGELFFGEGSRLTVL.

CDR3 DNA sequence: TGTGCCAGCAGCCAAGATCTTGGTGTCAGGGCCAGCTATGGCTACACCTTC. It is translated as CASSQDLGVRASYGYTF. This chain links TRBV25-1 with TRBJ1-2; TRBD1 is a possible D gene (5 bases). The germline V gene encodes CDR1 MGHDK and CDR2 SYGVNS. The CDR3 sequence is 17 residues long. Trimming left V 6 bases short and J 4 bases short, with 24 bases between.

As concerns this clonotype: A much larger clonotype is one base distant, so this may be a read error. The chain combines TRBV29-1 with TRBJ1-1; D uncertain. The V and J ends lost 1 base and 11 bases respectively, with 14 bases between them. Germline V CDR1 and CDR2: SQVTM, ANQGSEA. The CDR3 runs to 12 residues. CDR3 nucleotides: TGCAGCGTTGAAGGCACAATCGCCGAGGCTTTCTTT. Residues: CSVEGTIAEAFF.

This rearrangement joins TRBV25-1 to TRBJ1-6; D is perhaps TRBD1 (5 bases). Looked up from germline, CDR1 is MGHDK and CDR2 is SYGVNS. The CDR3 is made up of 15 amino acids. The CDR3 region has the DNA TGTGCTAGAGCTTGGGAGACAGCCAATAATTCACCCCTCCACTTT. Translation: CARAWETANNSPLHF.

The CDR3 DNA is TGTGCCAGCAGTGCTTCCGGGACAAAAAACTATGGCTACACCTTC. Translation: CASSASGTKNYGYTF. This chain links TRBV7-3 with TRBJ1-2; maybe TRBD1 (6 bases). The V end was cut by 6 bases, the J end by 2 bases, with 16 bases between. The length of the CDR3 is 15 residues. The V gene's germline CDR1 is SGHTA and CDR2 FQGTGA. The whole variable domain, filled in from reference TRBV7-3 and TRBJ1-2, reads GAGVSQTPSNKVTEKGKYVELRCDPISGHTALYWYRQSLGQGPEFLIYFQGTGAADDSGLPNDRFFAVRPEGSVSTLKIQRTERGDSAVYLCASSASGTKNYGYTFGSGTRLTVV.

CDR3 sequence (DNA): TGTGCCAGCAGTTTTCGGGGTGTTGAAGCTTTCTTT. Translated, it gives CASSFRGVEAFF. The rearrangement links TRBV12-3 or TRBV12-4 to TRBJ1-1; D gene ambiguous. Trimming cost V 3 bases and J 7 bases, with 9 bases left between them. The CDR3 loop spans 12 amino acids.

The chain joins TRBV12-3 or TRBV12-4 to TRBJ1-6; TRBD1 might be the D (5 bases). The CDR3 is 13 amino acids. Trimming took 3 bases from V and 5 from J, leaving 5 bases between them. The CDR3 is CASSLGDNSPLHF. The CDR3 coding sequence is TGTGCCAGCAGTTTGGGGGATAATTCACCCCTCCACTTT.

The chain uses TRBV19 and TRBJ1-2; 7 positions agree with TRBD1. This CDR3 has 14 amino acids. The ends lost 6 bases at V and 4 bases at J; junction bases unmatched: 8. CDR1 and CDR2 from the germline V gene are LNHDA and SQIVND (reference sequence). CDR3: CASSPGQRSYGYTF. The CDR3 DNA reads as TGTGCCAGTAGCCCGGGACAGCGAAGCTATGGCTACACCTTC.

The rearrangement joins TRBV6-6 to TRBJ1-3; TRBD1 matches 7 bases. The germline V gene has CDR1 MNHNY and CDR2 SVGAGI (reference sequence). This CDR3 contains 15 residues. V was clipped by 7 bases and J by 3 bases; unmatched bases: 9. CDR3 amino acids: CASKRQGGVGNTIYF. The CDR3 DNA reads as TGTGCCAGCAAACGACAGGGTGGGGTTGGAAACACCATATATTTT.

This chain joins TRBV6-1 and TRBJ1-1, with D possibly matching TRBD1 (5 bases). The CDR3 covers 16 residues. The V and J ends lost 7 bases and 4 bases respectively, with 22 bases between them. The germline V gene encodes CDR1 MNHNS and CDR2 SASEGT. CDR3 amino acids: CASINLSGVRSTEAFF. CDR3 sequence (DNA): TGTGCCAGCATAAATTTGTCGGGGGTGAGGAGCACTGAAGCTTTCTTT.

There are many counts of this clonotype. The chain uses TRBV12-3 or TRBV12-4 and TRBJ1-5, with 7 bases matching TRBD1. The J segment lost 0 bases and the V segment lost 5 bases, leaving 4 bases of the junction unmatched. CDR3 length: 15 amino acids. CDR3 bases: TGTGCCAGCAGTCGGCAGGGGGTTAGCAATCAGCCCCAGCATTTT. This gives the protein CASSRQGVSNQPQHF.

V usage is TRBV7-9 and J usage is TRBJ1-1; 9 nucleotides line up with TRBD1. From germline, CDR1 is SEHNR and CDR2 FQNEAQ (reference sequence). CDR3 length: 15 amino acids. Trimming removed 5 bases from V and 4 bases from J; junction bases left unmatched: 8. The DNA of the CDR3 is TGTGCCAGCAGCCCTAGACAGGGGGTAAGCACTGAAGCTTTCTTT. It specifies CASSPRQGVSTEAFF.

With regard to this clonotype: A junction end diverges from the germline sequence, so it may reflect a read error. J is TRBJ2-5 and V is TRBV2; D ambiguous. This CDR3 is built from 11 residues. Germline V CDR1 and CDR2: SNHLY, FYNNEI. As DNA, the CDR3 is TGTGCCGGCAGTCCTCAGGAGACCCAGTACTTC. It is translated as CAGSPQETQYF.

There are many counts of this clonotype. V gene TRBV15 combines with J gene TRBJ1-4, with D perhaps matching TRBD1 (5 bases). CDR1 and CDR2 from the germline V gene are LNHNV and YYDKDF (reference sequence). The CDR3 length is 17 residues. V was shortened by 8 bases and J by 0 bases, with 19 bases between the two germline ends. In DNA form, the CDR3 reads TGTGCCACCTCAGCCGGAACCTTACAGGCAACTAATGAAAAACTGTTTTTT. It codes for CATSAGTLQATNEKLFF.

The chain uses TRBV25-1 and TRBJ1-4; D ambiguous. Trimming left V 5 bases short and J 7 bases short, with 14 bases between. Germline assignment: CDR1 MGHDK and CDR2 SYGVNS. The CDR3 extends over 14 amino acids. This CDR3 is CASSLAGRFEKLFF. The CDR3 DNA sequence: TGTGCCAGCAGTTTGGCAGGACGCTTTGAAAAACTGTTTTTT.